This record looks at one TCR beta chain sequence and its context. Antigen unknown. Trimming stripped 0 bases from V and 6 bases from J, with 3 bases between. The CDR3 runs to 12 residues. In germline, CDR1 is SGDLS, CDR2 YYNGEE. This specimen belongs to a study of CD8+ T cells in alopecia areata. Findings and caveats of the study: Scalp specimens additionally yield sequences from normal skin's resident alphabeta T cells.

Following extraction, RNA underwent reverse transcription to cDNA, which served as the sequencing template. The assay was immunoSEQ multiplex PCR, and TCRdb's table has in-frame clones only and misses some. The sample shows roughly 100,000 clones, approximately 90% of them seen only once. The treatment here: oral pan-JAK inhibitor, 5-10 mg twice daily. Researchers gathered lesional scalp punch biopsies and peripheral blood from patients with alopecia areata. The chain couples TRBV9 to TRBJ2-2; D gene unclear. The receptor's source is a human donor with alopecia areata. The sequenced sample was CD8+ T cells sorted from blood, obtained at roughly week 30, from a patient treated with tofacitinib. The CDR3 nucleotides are TGTGCCAGCAGCGTAGTGTCCGGGGAGCTGTTTTTT. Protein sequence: CASSVVSGELFF.